The clone carrying this T cell receptor beta chain has just a few counts. This sample is part of a study of blood T cell repertoires in COVID-19. Study-wide context: Two negative PCRs, clearance, or symptom resolution characterized the recovered Cohort 3 donors. Acute and convalescent COVID-19 specimens originated in the United States, Italy and Spain. In each case, the material was cDNA or gDNA derived from T cells, B-cell-depleted T cells, or PBMCs.

The germline gives CDR1 SNHLY, CDR2 FYNNEI. V lost 7 bases and J lost 0, with 12 bases in between. The CDR3 extends over 15 amino acids. Under the authors' procedure: Amplified reference gene primers provided the basis for estimating nucleated cell counts. The assay was immunoSEQ multiplex PCR, and TCRdb's table has in-frame clones only and misses some. Clonal size and the V and J genes are those of that table, whereas D and trimming came from the DNA. Among more than 200,000 clones listed, around nine tenths were seen once. The sequenced sample consisted of PBMCs or T cells enriched from blood (not recorded which). The chain is built from TRBV2 and TRBJ1-4; D remains ambiguous. This receptor was identified in a man aged 30 to 45 in a cohort exposed to, infected with or recovered from COVID-19 (not recorded which). This CDR3 is CASMVDRTTNEKLFF. The DNA of the CDR3 is TGTGCCAGCATGGTCGATAGAACAACTAATGAAAAACTGTTTTTT.